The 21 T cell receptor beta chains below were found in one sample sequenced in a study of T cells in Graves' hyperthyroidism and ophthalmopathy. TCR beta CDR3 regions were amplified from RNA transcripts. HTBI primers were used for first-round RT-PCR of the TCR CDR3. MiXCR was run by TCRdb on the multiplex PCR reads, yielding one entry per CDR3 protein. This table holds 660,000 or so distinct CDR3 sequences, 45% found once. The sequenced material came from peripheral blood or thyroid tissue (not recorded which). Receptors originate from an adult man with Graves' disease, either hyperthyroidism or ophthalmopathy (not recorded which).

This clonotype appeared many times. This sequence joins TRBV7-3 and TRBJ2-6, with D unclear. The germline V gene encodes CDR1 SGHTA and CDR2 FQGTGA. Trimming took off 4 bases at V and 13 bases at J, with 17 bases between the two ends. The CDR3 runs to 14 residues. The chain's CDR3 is CASSSPRRPEVLTF. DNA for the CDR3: TGTGCCAGCAGCTCCCCCCGGCGCCCCGAAGTCCTGACTTTC.

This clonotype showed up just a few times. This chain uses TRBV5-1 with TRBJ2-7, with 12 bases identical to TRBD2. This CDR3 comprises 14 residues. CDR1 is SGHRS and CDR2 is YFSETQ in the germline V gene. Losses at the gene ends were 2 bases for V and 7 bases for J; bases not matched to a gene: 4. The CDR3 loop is CASSLEGLAGEQYF. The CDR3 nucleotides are TGCGCCAGCAGCTTAGAAGGACTAGCGGGGGAGCAGTACTTC.

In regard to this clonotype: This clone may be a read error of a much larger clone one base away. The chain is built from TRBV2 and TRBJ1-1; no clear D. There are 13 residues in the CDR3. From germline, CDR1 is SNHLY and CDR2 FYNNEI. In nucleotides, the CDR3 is TGTGCCAGCAGCCTAGACTCGAACACTGAAGCTTCCTTT. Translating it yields CASSLDSNTEASF.

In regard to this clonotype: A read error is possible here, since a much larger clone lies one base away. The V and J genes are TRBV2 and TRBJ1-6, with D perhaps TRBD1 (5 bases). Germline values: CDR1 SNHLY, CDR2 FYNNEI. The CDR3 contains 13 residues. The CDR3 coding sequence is TGTGCCGGCAGTTCGGGGCCGGGATCTCCCCTCCACTTT. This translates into CAGSSGPGSPLHF.

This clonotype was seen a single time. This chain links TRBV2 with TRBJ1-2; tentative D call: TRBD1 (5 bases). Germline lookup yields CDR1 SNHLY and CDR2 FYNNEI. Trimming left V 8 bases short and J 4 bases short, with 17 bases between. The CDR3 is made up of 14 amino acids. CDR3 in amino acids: CASSPGPPSYGYTF. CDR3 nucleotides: TGTGCCAGCTCTCCGGGGCCCCCGTCCTATGGCTACACCTTC.

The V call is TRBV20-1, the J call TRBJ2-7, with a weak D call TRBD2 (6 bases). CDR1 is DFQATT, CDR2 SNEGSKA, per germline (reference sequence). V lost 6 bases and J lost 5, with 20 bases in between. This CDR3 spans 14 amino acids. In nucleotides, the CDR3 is TGCAGTGCCCCAGAGCACGGGAGTCTTAACGAGCAGTACTTC. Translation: CSAPEHGSLNEQYF.

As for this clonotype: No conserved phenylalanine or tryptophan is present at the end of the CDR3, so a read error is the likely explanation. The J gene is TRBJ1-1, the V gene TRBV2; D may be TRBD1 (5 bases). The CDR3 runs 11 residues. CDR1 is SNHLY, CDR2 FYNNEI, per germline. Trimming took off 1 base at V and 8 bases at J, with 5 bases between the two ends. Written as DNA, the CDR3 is TGTGCCAGCAGTGAAGGGACAGAAGCTTTCCTT. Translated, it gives CASSEGTEAFL.

The CDR3 DNA is TGTGCCATCAGTGGTGGGACAGGGGGGTATCAGCCCCAGCATTTT. Its translation: CAISGGTGGYQPQHF. The rearrangement links TRBV10-3 to TRBJ1-5, with 11 nucleotides matching TRBD1. CDR1 ENHRY and CDR2 SYGVKD come from the germline V gene. V was pared by 4 bases and J by 5 bases, with 4 bases of the junction left unmatched. This CDR3 is built from 15 residues.

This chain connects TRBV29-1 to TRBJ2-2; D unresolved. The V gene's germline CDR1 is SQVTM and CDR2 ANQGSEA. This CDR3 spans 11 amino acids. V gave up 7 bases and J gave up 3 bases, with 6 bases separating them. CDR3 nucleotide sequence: TGCAGCGGCAAACACACCGGGGAGCTGTTTTTT. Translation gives CSGKHTGELFF.

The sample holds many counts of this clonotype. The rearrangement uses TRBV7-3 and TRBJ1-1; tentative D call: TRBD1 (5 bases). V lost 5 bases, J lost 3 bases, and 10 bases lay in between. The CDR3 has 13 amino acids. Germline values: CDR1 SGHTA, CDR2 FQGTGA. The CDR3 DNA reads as TGTGCCAGCAGCCTAGGGGCACACACTGAAGCTTTCTTT. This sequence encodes CASSLGAHTEAFF.

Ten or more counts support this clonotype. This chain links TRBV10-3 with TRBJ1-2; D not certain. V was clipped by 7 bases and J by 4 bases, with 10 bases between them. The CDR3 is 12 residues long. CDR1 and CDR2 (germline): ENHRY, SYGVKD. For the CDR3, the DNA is TGTGCCATCAAGGACGGGTCCTATGGCTACACCTTC. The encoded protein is CAIKDGSYGYTF.

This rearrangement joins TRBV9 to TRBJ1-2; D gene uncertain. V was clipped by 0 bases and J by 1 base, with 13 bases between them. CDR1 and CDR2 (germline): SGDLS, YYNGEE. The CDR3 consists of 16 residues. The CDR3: CASSVAEHPINYGYTF. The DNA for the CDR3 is TGTGCCAGCAGCGTAGCCGAACACCCCATTAACTATGGCTACACCTTC. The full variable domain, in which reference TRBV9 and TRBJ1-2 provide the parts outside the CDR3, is DSGVTQTPKHLITATGQRVTLRCSPRSGDLSVYWYQQSLDQGLQFLIQYYNGEERAKGNILERFSAQQFPDLHSELNLSSLELGDSALYFCASSVAEHPINYGYTFGSGTRLTVV.

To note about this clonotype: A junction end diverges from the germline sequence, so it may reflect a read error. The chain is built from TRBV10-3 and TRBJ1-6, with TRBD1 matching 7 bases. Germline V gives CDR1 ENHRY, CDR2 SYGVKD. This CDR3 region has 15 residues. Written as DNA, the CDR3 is TGTGCCAGCAGTTACTATAACAGGGGAAATTCACCCCTCCACTTT. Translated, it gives CASSYYNRGNSPLHF.

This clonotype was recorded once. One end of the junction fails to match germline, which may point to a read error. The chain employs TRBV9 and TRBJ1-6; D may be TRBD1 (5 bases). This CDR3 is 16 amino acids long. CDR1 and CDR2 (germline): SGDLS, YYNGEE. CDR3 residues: CASSSSGGSYSSPLHF. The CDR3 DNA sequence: TGTGCCAGCAGCTCTAGTGGGGGATCCTATAGTTCACCCCTCCACTTT.

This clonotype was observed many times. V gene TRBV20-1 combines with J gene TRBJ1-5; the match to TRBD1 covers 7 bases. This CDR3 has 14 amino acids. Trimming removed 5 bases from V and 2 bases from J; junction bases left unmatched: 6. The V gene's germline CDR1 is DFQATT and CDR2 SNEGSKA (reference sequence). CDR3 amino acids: CSADRTGGNQPQHF. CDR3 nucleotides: TGCAGTGCTGATAGAACAGGGGGCAATCAGCCCCAGCATTTT.

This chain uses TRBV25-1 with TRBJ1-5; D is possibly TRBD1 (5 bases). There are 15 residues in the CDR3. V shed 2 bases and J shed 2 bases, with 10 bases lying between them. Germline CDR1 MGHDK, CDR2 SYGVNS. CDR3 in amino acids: CASSEPPGGNQPQHF. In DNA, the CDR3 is TGTGCCAGCAGTGAACCCCCGGGGGGCAATCAGCCCCAGCATTTT.

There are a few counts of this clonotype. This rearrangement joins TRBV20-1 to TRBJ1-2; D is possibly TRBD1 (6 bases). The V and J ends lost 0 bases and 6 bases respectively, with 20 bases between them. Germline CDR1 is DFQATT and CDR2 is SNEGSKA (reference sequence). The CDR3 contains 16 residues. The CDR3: CSARDRRDTVANGYTF. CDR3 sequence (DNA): TGCAGTGCTAGAGATCGAAGGGACACGGTCGCGAATGGCTACACCTTC.

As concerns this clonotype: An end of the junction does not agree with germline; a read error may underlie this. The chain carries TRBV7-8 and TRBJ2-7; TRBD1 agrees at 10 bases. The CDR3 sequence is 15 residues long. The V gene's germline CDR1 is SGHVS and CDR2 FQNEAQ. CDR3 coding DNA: TGCGCCAGCAGCTTGGGGACAGGGGATATCGGCGAGCAGTACTTC. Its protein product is CASSLGTGDIGEQYF. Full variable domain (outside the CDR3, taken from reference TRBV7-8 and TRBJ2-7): GAGVSQSPRYKVAKRGQDVALRCDPISGHVSLFWYQQALGQGPEFLTYFQNEAQLDKSGLPSDRFFAERPEGSVSTLKIQRTQQEDSAVYLCASSLGTGDIGEQYFGPGTRLTVT.

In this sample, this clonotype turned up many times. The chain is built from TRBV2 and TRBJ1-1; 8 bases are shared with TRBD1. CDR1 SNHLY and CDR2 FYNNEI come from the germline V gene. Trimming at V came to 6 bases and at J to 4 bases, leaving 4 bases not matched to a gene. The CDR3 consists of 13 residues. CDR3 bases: TGTGCCAGCAGGGCAACAGGGGGCACTGAAGCTTTCTTT. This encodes CASRATGGTEAFF.

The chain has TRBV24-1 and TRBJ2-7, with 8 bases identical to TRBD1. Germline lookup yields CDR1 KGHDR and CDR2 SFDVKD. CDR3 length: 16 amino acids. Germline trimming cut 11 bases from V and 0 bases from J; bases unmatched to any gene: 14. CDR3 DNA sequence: TGTGCCAGCTCCCAAACCGGGACAGGTAGCTCCTACGAGCAGTACTTC. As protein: CASSQTGTGSSYEQYF.

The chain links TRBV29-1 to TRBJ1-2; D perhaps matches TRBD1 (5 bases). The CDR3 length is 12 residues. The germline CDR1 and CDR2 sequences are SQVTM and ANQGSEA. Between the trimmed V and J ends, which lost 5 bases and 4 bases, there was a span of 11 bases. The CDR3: CSVMPGPYGYTF. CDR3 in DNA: TGCAGCGTTATGCCGGGACCCTATGGCTACACCTTC.